This T cell receptor (beta chain) is from a study of blood T cell repertoires in COVID-19. Study-wide background: Acute and convalescent COVID-19 samples came from the United States, Italy and Spain. The cDNA or gDNA used as material had been derived from T cells, B-cell-depleted T cells, or PBMCs.

Original data processing: Counts of nucleated cells, estimated from reference gene primer amplification, were obtained. The repertoire was sequenced with immunoSEQ multiplex PCR; TCRdb's copy has only in-frame clones and lacks some. V, J and clone size are those of that table, while D and trimming were read from the DNA. Of about 170,000 clones listed, about 86% are singletons. This CDR3 has 16 amino acids. The germline V gene encodes CDR1 SGDLS and CDR2 YYNGEE. Trimming took 4 bases from V and 0 from J, leaving 14 bases between them. The sample consisted of peripheral blood. The V gene is TRBV9, the J gene TRBJ1-3, with a weak D call TRBD1 (6 bases). The sequence was obtained from a woman between 65 and 79 years old who had recovered from COVID-19. CDR3 region: CASSLRQASSGNTIYF. The CDR3, as DNA: TGTGCCAGCAGCCTACGACAGGCGAGCTCTGGAAACACCATATATTTT.